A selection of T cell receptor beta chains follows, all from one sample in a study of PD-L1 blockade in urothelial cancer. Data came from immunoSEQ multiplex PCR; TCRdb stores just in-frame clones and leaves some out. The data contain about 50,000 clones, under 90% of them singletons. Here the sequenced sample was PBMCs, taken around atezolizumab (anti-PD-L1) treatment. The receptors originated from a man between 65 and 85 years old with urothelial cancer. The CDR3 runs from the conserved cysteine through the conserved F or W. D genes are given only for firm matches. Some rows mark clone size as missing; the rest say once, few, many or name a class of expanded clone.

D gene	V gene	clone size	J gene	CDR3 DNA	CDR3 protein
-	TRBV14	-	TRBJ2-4	TGTGCCAGCAGCCAAGGTCGACTAGCCAAAAACATTCAGTACTTC	CASSQGRLAKNIQYF
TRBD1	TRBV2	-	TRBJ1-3	TGTGCCAGCAGTCCGGGACAGGGGCTACCTGGAAACACCATATATTTT	CASSPGQGLPGNTIYF
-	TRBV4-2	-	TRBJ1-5	TGTGCCAGCAGCCAAGAGGGGGGGGGCAATCAGCCCCAGCATTTT	CASSQEGGGNQPQHF
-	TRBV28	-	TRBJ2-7	TGTGCCACCTGGGACACGACCTACGAGCAGTACTTC	CATWDTTYEQYF
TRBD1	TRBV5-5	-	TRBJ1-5	TGTGCCAGCAACCCGACAGGGTTAGGCGGTCAGCCCCAGCATTTT	CASNPTGLGGQPQHF
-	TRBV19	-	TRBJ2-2	TGTGCCAGTAGTATTAGCCAGGGGGGTTTTACCGGGGAGCTGTTTTTT	CASSISQGGFTGELFF
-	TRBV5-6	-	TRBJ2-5	TGTGCCAGCAGCTTTGGAGGAGAGACCCAGTACTTC	CASSFGGETQYF
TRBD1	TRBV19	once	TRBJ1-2	TGTGCCAGTAGTCAACAGGGGAACTATGGCTACACCTTC	CASSQQGNYGYTF
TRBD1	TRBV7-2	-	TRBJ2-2	TGTGCCAGCAGTTCACAGGGGCAGAACACCGGGGAGCTGTTTTTT	CASSSQGQNTGELFF
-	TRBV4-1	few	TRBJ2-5	TGCGCCAGCAGCCCGTCGATTAGTCGGGTCCAAGAGACCCAGTACTTC	CASSPSISRVQETQYF
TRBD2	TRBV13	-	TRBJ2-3	TGTGCCAGCAGCCCCTGGAATATAGCGGGTGGCACAGATACGCAGTATTTT	CASSPWNIAGGTDTQYF
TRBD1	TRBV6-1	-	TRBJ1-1	TGTGCCAGCAGTGTCCAGCGCGTTCGGACAGGGAACACTGAAGCTTTCTTT	CASSVQRVRTGNTEAFF
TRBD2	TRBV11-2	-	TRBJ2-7	TGTGCCAGCACCCTCCTAGCGGGAGGGGGGTCCTACGAGCAGTACTTC	CASTLLAGGGSYEQYF
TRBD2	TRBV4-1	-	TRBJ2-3	TGCGCCAGCAGCCAAATGCTAGGAGCGGGGGGAATAAGCACAGATACGCAGTATTTT	CASSQMLGAGGISTDTQYF
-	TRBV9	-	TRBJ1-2	TGTGCCAGCAGCGGAGGGGGTAACTATGGCTACACCTTC	CASSGGGNYGYTF
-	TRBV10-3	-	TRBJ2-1	TGTGCCATCAGTGAGTACGGCTACCCTAGTGGTGAGCAGTTCTTC	CAISEYGYPSGEQFF